This TCR beta chain was identified during a study of cytomegalovirus exposure and HLA in healthy donors. Study observations and caveats: Excluded were some V segments that proved indistinguishable, including TRBV6-2 and TRBV6-3.

As to this clone: What it binds is not known.

Trimming shortened V by 5 bases and J by 15 bases, and 22 bases separated the two germline ends. The CDR3 contains 14 residues. The germline CDR1 and CDR2 sequences are ENHRY and SYGVKD. PCR primers comprised 60 Vbeta and 13 Jbeta primers. Method: immunoSEQ multiplex PCR; TCRdb's copy keeps in-frame clones and lacks some. Among about 180,000 clones listed, about 82% were seen once. Source material: PBMCs. This sequence joins TRBV10-3 and TRBJ2-2; perhaps TRBD1 as D (6 bases). The clonotype was recovered from a man younger than 35 in good health and CMV-seronegative. The CDR3 region is CAISLRMEQGWLFF. CDR3 coding DNA: TGTGCCATCAGTTTAAGAATGGAGCAGGGGTGGTTGTTTTTT.